These 19 T cell receptor beta chains were sequenced from one sample in a study of PD-L1 blockade in urothelial cancer. TCRdb's table, derived via immunoSEQ multiplex PCR, lists solely in-frame clones and lacks some. Seen here are 50,000 to 60,000 clones, 86% observed once, and the top ten hold 2.9%. The starting material was PBMCs, obtained around atezolizumab (anti-PD-L1) treatment. These receptors came from a middle-aged man with urothelial cancer.

The rearrangement joins TRBV6-6 to TRBJ2-7; 12 bases are a match to TRBD2. Germline CDR1 MNHNY, CDR2 SVGAGI (reference sequence). This CDR3 region has 15 residues. J gave up 2 bases and V 6 bases, and 5 bases lay outside the gene matches. The CDR3 sequence: CASSLTSGSTYEQYF. For the CDR3, the DNA is TGTGCCAGCAGCCTGACTAGCGGGAGTACCTACGAGCAGTACTTC.

The V and J genes are TRBV11-1 and TRBJ1-1; no definite D call. Trimming shortened V by 3 bases and J by 4 bases, and 9 bases separated the two germline ends. The CDR3 sequence is 13 residues long. Germline V gene sequence: CDR1 SGHAT, CDR2 FQDESV (reference sequence). The chain's CDR3 is CASSLLEGTEAFF. DNA for the CDR3: TGTGCCAGCAGCTTGTTGGAGGGCACTGAAGCTTTCTTT.

The chain carries TRBV5-1 and TRBJ2-1; 7 bases match TRBD1. The CDR3 is 15 amino acids. Trimming at V came to 4 bases and at J to 5 bases, leaving 9 bases not matched to a gene. Germline CDR1 SGHRS, CDR2 YFSETQ. In nucleotides, the CDR3 is TGCGCCAGCAGCCTCTATCTGACAGGGAACAATGAGCAGTTCTTC. Protein: CASSLYLTGNNEQFF.

CDR3 sequence (DNA): TGTGCCAGCAGGGGGGGGCAGAACTATGGCTACACCTTC. This gives the protein CASRGGQNYGYTF. This rearrangement joins TRBV6-5 to TRBJ1-2, with D tentatively TRBD1 (6 bases). The CDR3 spans 13 residues. In germline, CDR1 is MNHEY, CDR2 SVGAGI. Trimming removed 6 bases from V and 2 bases from J, with 10 bases in between.

The chain combines TRBV10-3 with TRBJ1-5, with 8 bases lining up with TRBD1. V trimming: 6 bases; J trimming: 7 bases; junction bases outside the gene matches: 8. CDR3 length: 14 amino acids. Germline V CDR1 and CDR2: ENHRY, SYGVKD. This chain's CDR3 is CAISTGQENQPQHF. The CDR3 region has the DNA TGTGCCATCAGCACGGGACAGGAAAACCAGCCCCAGCATTTT.

This rearrangement joins TRBV19 to TRBJ1-2; TRBD1 is a possible D gene (6 bases). This CDR3 region has 15 residues. CDR1 LNHDA and CDR2 SQIVND come from the germline V gene (reference sequence). V was shortened by 4 bases and J by 4 bases, with 16 bases between the two germline ends. The CDR3: CASSRGAGTSYGYTF. CDR3 DNA: TGTGCCAGTAGTAGGGGTGCCGGGACAAGCTATGGCTACACCTTC. The full variable domain, its missing parts supplied by reference TRBV19 and TRBJ1-2, is DGGITQSPKYLFRKEGQNVTLSCEQNLNHDAMYWYRQDPGQGLRLIYYSQIVNDFQKGDIAEGYSVSREKKESFPLTVTSAQKNPTAFYLCASSRGAGTSYGYTFGSGTRLTVV.

The chain uses TRBV7-2 and TRBJ2-5, with 11 positions matching TRBD2. The CDR3 loop spans 19 amino acids. J gave up 0 bases and V 4 bases, and 13 bases lay outside the gene matches. The V gene's germline CDR1 is SGHTA and CDR2 FQGNSA. Written as DNA, the CDR3 is TGTGCCAGCAGCTCACGACCCCTCCGACTAGCGGGGAACCAAGAGACCCAGTACTTC. It is translated as CASSSRPLRLAGNQETQYF.

The V and J genes are TRBV19 and TRBJ1-1; 7 bases are a match to TRBD1. In germline, CDR1 is LNHDA, CDR2 SQIVND (reference sequence). The CDR3 sequence is 11 residues long. V was clipped by 6 bases and J by 12 bases; unmatched bases: 7. The CDR3 DNA reads TGTGCCAGTAGCAAGGACAGGCGACCTTTCTTT. Residues: CASSKDRRPFF.

The chain couples TRBV30 to TRBJ1-6; 7 bases match TRBD1. This CDR3 is 14 amino acids long. Germline CDR1 GTSNPN, CDR2 SVGIG (reference sequence). Losses at the gene ends were 7 bases for V and 7 bases for J; bases not matched to a gene: 10. The CDR3 DNA reads as TGTGCCTCACAAGCCGGGACAGAGAATTCACCCCTCCACTTT. Protein sequence: CASQAGTENSPLHF.

The chain has TRBV6-1 and TRBJ2-7; 7 bases match TRBD2. This CDR3 has 14 residues. CDR1 is MNHNS, CDR2 SASEGT, per germline. The ends lost 6 bases at V and 6 bases at J; junction bases unmatched: 11. Here the CDR3 reads CASSPEAGVGEQYF. The CDR3 DNA sequence: TGTGCCAGCAGCCCAGAGGCGGGAGTGGGCGAGCAGTACTTC.

The V and J genes are TRBV5-1 and TRBJ2-2; the D gene is possibly TRBD2 (5 bases). V lost 6 bases and J lost 4, with 10 bases in between. The CDR3 has 13 amino acids. The germline V gene encodes CDR1 SGHRS and CDR2 YFSETQ. CDR3 DNA: TGCGCCAGCACTCAGCGGATCACCGGGGAGCTGTTTTTT. This encodes CASTQRITGELFF.

A remark on this clone: The sample holds other DNA sequences that translate to the same CDR3. The chain carries TRBV6-5 and TRBJ1-4, with D possibly being TRBD1 (5 bases). Trimming removed 6 bases from V and 4 bases from J, with 9 bases in between. From germline, CDR1 is MNHEY and CDR2 SVGAGI. The CDR3 runs 13 residues. The CDR3 loop is CASSRQFNEKLFF. The CDR3 bases are TGTGCCAGCAGCCGACAGTTTAATGAAAAACTGTTTTTT.

J is TRBJ2-3 and V is TRBV13, with TRBD2 matching 14 bases. J gave up 4 bases and V 5 bases, and 5 bases lay outside the gene matches. Germline CDR1 reads PRHDT; CDR2 reads FYEKMQ (reference sequence). The CDR3 totals 16 residues. DNA for the CDR3: TGTGCCAGCAGCACCGGACTAGCGGGAGGTTCAGATACGCAGTATTTT. This codes for CASSTGLAGGSDTQYF.

The chain has TRBV29-1 and TRBJ2-7; D is perhaps TRBD1 (6 bases). The CDR3 spans 13 residues. Germline V gene lookup returns CDR1 SQVTM and CDR2 ANQGSEA. V dropped 6 bases and J dropped 0 bases, with 12 bases sitting between them. The CDR3: CSVGRTASYEQYF. The CDR3 DNA is TGCAGCGTCGGTCGGACAGCCTCCTACGAGCAGTACTTC.

This clone was seen more than once but under ten times. J is TRBJ2-2 and V is TRBV7-6; TRBD2 aligns across 8 bases. Trimming removed 0 bases from V and 5 bases from J; junction bases left unmatched: 11. The CDR3 extends over 18 amino acids. Germline-derived CDR1 and CDR2 are SGHVS and FNYEAQ. Here the CDR3 DNA reads TGTGCCAGCAGCTTAGCGCTGAGCGGGAGTACGGGGACCGGGGAGCTGTTTTTT. This codes for CASSLALSGSTGTGELFF.

V is TRBV28 and J is TRBJ2-7; 10 bases fit TRBD2. V gave up 5 bases and J gave up 3 bases; unmatched junction bases: 10. The germline V gene encodes CDR1 MDHEN and CDR2 SYDVKM. CDR3 length: 16 residues. The CDR3 here is CASSKGSSGSRYEQYF. The CDR3 DNA reads as TGTGCCAGCAGTAAGGGATCTAGCGGGAGCCGCTACGAGCAGTACTTC. The variable domain in full, completed from reference TRBV28 and TRBJ2-7, reads DVKVTQSSRYLVKRTGEKVFLECVQDMDHENMFWYRQDPGLGLRLIYFSYDVKMKEKGDIPEGYSVSREKKERFSLILESASTNQTSMYLCASSKGSSGSRYEQYFGPGTRLTVT.

This clone was picked up many times. This chain uses TRBV19 with TRBJ1-6; D is undetermined. The germline V gene has CDR1 LNHDA and CDR2 SQIVND (reference sequence). Deletions cut 6 bases from V and 14 bases from J, with 14 bases between. The CDR3 is made up of 12 amino acids. CDR3: CASRSDSLTLHF. CDR3 nucleotide sequence: TGTGCCAGTAGATCTGACTCATTAACCCTCCACTTT.

The rearrangement joins TRBV5-1 to TRBJ2-5; 10 positions agree with TRBD2. V shed 4 bases, J shed 4 bases, and the junction held 10 bases outside the gene matches. The CDR3 is 16 amino acids. Germline values: CDR1 SGHRS, CDR2 YFSETQ. CDR3 sequence (DNA): TGCGCCAGCAGCGGGACTAGCGCGACCTTAGGAGAGACCCAGTACTTC. It specifies CASSGTSATLGETQYF.

The chain uses TRBV30 and TRBJ2-2; a weak D match, TRBD2 (5 bases). The V end was cut by 3 bases, the J end by 0 bases, with 8 bases between. The CDR3 loop spans 14 amino acids. Germline values: CDR1 GTSNPN, CDR2 SVGIG (reference sequence). CDR3 amino acids: CAWRGAANTGELFF. The CDR3 nucleotides are TGTGCCTGGAGGGGAGCGGCGAACACCGGGGAGCTGTTTTTT.